This T cell receptor beta chain was captured by sequencing in a study of radiation and T cells in renal cell carcinoma. V was pared by 2 bases and J by 7 bases, with 17 bases between. The CDR3 is 16 amino acids. Germline lookup yields CDR1 MGHRA and CDR2 YSYEKL. Whole-study findings and limits: Top tumor clonotypes rose in blood 2 weeks post-radiation, then contracted.

As for this clone: The antigen is unknown.

The assay was immunoSEQ multiplex PCR, and TCRdb's table has in-frame clones only and misses some. The sample lists about 49,000 clones; 65% to 90% were seen once. Sample time point: baseline pretreatment blood. Described treatment: 15 Gy SBRT to primary tumor, nephrectomy 4 weeks later. The J gene is TRBJ1-4, the V gene TRBV4-1; a weak D match, TRBD1 (6 bases). This specimen was blood, taken from a patient whose treatment included radiotherapy and nephrectomy. This clonotype originated in a woman in her seventies with renal cell carcinoma. DNA of the CDR3: TGCGCCAGCAGCCAATCCGTCGTCCGGGGGCCTGAAAAACTGTTTTTT. Encoded protein: CASSQSVVRGPEKLFF.